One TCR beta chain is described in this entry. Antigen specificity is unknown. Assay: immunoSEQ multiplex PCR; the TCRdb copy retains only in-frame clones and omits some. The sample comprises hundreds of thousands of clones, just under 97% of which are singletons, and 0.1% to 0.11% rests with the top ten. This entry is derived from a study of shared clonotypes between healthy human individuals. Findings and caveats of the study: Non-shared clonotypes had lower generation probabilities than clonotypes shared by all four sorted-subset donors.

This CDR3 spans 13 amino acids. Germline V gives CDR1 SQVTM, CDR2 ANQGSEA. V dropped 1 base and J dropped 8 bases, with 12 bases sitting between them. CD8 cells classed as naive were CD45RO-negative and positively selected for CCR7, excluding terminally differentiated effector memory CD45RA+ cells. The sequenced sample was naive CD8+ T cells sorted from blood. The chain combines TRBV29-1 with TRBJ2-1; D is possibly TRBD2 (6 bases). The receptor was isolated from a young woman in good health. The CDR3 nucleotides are TGCAGCGTTGAAGCCGGAGGGCTCGATGAGCAGTTCTTC. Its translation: CSVEAGGLDEQFF.